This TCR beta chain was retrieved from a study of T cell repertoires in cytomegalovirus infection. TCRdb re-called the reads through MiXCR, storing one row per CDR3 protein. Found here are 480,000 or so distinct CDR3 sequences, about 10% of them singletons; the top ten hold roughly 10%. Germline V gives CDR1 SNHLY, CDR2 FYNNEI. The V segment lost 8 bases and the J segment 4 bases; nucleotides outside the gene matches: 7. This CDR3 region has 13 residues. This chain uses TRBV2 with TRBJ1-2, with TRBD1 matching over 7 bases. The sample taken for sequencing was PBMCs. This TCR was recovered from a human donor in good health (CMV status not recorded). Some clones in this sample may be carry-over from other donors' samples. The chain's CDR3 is CASLRTGSYGYTF. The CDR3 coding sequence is TGTGCCAGCCTCCGGACAGGTTCCTATGGCTACACCTTC.